This T cell receptor beta chain was captured by sequencing in a study of type 1 regulatory T cells (dated by TCRdb to about 2021). Regarding the complete study: The study characterized an in vitro protocol that generated a Tr1-enriched, alloantigen-specific CD4 T cell product named T-allo10. T-allo10 was being evaluated clinically in patients with hematological malignancies who were receiving allogeneic hematopoietic stem cell transplantation.

Sequencer: Illumina MiSeq. In-frame beta chains were kept once TCRdb had trimmed the public reads at Q25 with fastp and called clones with MiXCR. Rows merge per CDR3 protein into single entries with the most common DNA and genes. The sample data list approximately 72,000 distinct CDR3 sequences, and around 57% of these were observed just once. The ten largest clonotypes hold 7.6% of the sample. Specificity for host alloantigens, anergy, and the capacity for alloantigen-specific suppression were described as properties of donor-derived T-allo10 cells. CDR3 length: 15 amino acids, cysteine to phenylalanine. Solely the CDR3 DNA is kept, with 45 bases framed from the first base. V and J are truncated by 4 bases and 3 bases respectively, leaving an intervening sequence of 15 bases. In regard to this clonotype: Its antigen is not yet known. The input lacks base qualities; no much larger clone sits a single base away.

Specimen: cultured T cells, either the whole culture or a sorted T cell fraction (not recorded which). The sample's cell subset or site label, decoded: Tr1-enriched cell product generated in vitro against host alloantigens. The clonotype was recovered from a human donor in good health. The chain is encoded by TRBV12-3 or TRBV12-4 joined to TRBJ1-1; TRBD1 is a possible D gene, resting on 5 matching bases. Here the CDR3 is given as CASSSTGTWDTEAFF. The bases are TGTGCCAGCAGTTCCACCGGGACCTGGGACACTGAAGCTTTCTTT.